These 24 T cell receptor beta chains came from one sample sequenced in a study of CD8+CD57+ T cells in acquired aplastic anemia. Genomic DNA templated the TCR beta VDJ and CDR3 profiling. MiXCR, applied by TCRdb to the reads, yields one record per CDR3 protein. The data hold 65,000 to 85,000 distinct CDR3 sequences, with around 50% observed a single time. Sequencing was carried out using sorted CD4+, CD8+, or CD8+CD57+ T cells (not recorded which) from PBMCs. These receptors originate from a human donor in good health, serving as a control.

This clonotype was found many times. The genes are TRBV5-8 and TRBJ2-6; the D is unclear. Germline CDR1 is SGHTS and CDR2 is YDEGEE. Deletions cut 0 bases from V and 1 base from J, with 5 bases between. The length of the CDR3 is 15 residues. The CDR3 DNA sequence: TGTGCCAGCAGCTTGGTTAGGTCTGGGGCCAACGTCCTGACTTTC. It is translated as CASSLVRSGANVLTF.

The J gene is TRBJ2-3, the V gene TRBV2; TRBD2 matches at 9 bases. V gave up 7 bases and J gave up 6 bases; unmatched junction bases: 5. The CDR3 is 13 amino acids. The V gene's germline CDR1 is SNHLY and CDR2 FYNNEI. The CDR3 region is CASKGGGADTQYF. The CDR3 nucleotides read TGTGCCAGCAAGGGCGGGGGGGCCGATACGCAGTATTTT.

To note about this clonotype: This may be a read error: a much more frequent sequence differs by one nucleotide. The chain recombines TRBV6-2 or TRBV6-3 with TRBJ1-2, with a possible D match to TRBD1 (6 bases). Trimming shortened V by 8 bases and J by 4 bases, and 20 bases separated the two germline ends. CDR1 is MNHEY and CDR2 is SVGEGT in the germline V gene. The CDR3 has 15 residues. The CDR3 is CASGDMAGETYGYTF. CDR3 nucleotide sequence: TGTGCCAGCGGTGATATGGCAGGGGAAACCTATGGCTACACCTTC.

In its sample, this clonotype was seen many times. CDR3 sequence reads: CASSSGTTLVTIYF. The DNA of the CDR3 is TGTGCCAGCAGCTCGGGGACTACACTTGTCACCATATATTTT. The chain links TRBV5-6 to TRBJ1-3; the D gene is possibly TRBD1 (5 bases). The CDR3 has 14 amino acids. Trimming cost V 3 bases and J 9 bases, with 16 bases left between them. Germline V gives CDR1 SGHDT, CDR2 YYEEEE.

This clonotype has ten or more counts. This chain uses TRBV5-6 with TRBJ1-1; D gene ambiguous. Trimming removed 1 base at V and 5 bases at J, with 15 bases between. The CDR3 has 15 residues. Germline lookup yields CDR1 SGHDT and CDR2 YYEEEE. The CDR3 nucleotides read TGTGCCAGCAGCTTGTATCTCCGGTGGGGTACTGAAGCTTTCTTT. Its translation: CASSLYLRWGTEAFF.

This clonotype was counted many times. The chain employs TRBV4-1 and TRBJ2-5; possible D gene TRBD1, 5 bases. This CDR3 has 14 residues. CDR1 MGHRA and CDR2 YSYEKL come from the germline V gene. V was cut by 0 bases and J by 4 bases, with 9 bases left in between. The CDR3 loop is CASSQEGQGETQYF. CDR3 in DNA: TGCGCCAGCAGCCAAGAAGGGCAGGGAGAGACCCAGTACTTC.

This clonotype appeared many times. This rearrangement joins TRBV7-9 to TRBJ2-7; 7 bases align to TRBD1. This CDR3 has 16 amino acids. Germline-derived CDR1 and CDR2 are SEHNR and FQNEAQ (reference sequence). After removal of 8 bases from V and 0 bases from J, the junction contained 13 bases not matched to a gene. The CDR3 here is CASLSRDSAPSYEQYF. The CDR3 DNA reads TGTGCCAGCCTCAGCCGGGACAGTGCTCCCTCCTACGAGCAGTACTTC.

The chain is built from TRBV24-1 and TRBJ1-2, with D possibly TRBD1 on 5 matching bases. This CDR3 region has 16 residues. V lost 2 bases and J lost 7, with 19 bases in between. CDR1 and CDR2 (germline): KGHDR, SFDVKD. CDR3 loop: CATSDSTGEGIGGYTF. In nucleotides, the CDR3 is TGTGCCACCAGTGATTCAACCGGGGAGGGGATAGGTGGCTACACCTTC.

This rearrangement joins TRBV24-1 to TRBJ2-1, with 10 bases that match TRBD1. Germline loops: CDR1 KGHDR, CDR2 SFDVKD. V was clipped by 4 bases and J by 4 bases; unmatched bases: 9. The CDR3 extends over 17 amino acids. DNA for the CDR3: TGTGCCACCAGTGACCGTCGGACAGGGGGGACATACAATGAGCAGTTCTTC. Its translation is CATSDRRTGGTYNEQFF.

The rearrangement joins TRBV7-9 to TRBJ1-6; D is perhaps TRBD1 (6 bases). In germline, CDR1 is SEHNR, CDR2 FQNEAQ (reference sequence). CDR3 length: 15 residues. V was trimmed by 4 bases and J by 8 bases, leaving 15 bases between them. The CDR3 sequence is CASSSSQGTYSPLHF. The CDR3 DNA is TGTGCCAGCAGCTCCTCTCAGGGGACGTATTCACCCCTCCACTTT.

The chain couples TRBV7-3 to TRBJ2-5; perhaps TRBD2 as D (7 bases). The length of the CDR3 is 15 residues. Germline CDR1 reads SGHTA; CDR2 reads FQGTGA. Between the trimmed V and J ends, which lost 1 base and 4 bases, there was a span of 13 bases. CDR3 amino acids: CASSLSGGALETQYF. The CDR3 DNA is TGTGCCAGCAGCTTAAGTGGGGGGGCCTTAGAGACCCAGTACTTC.

The gene calls are TRBV29-1 and TRBJ2-5; possibly TRBD2 for D (6 bases). The CDR3 consists of 12 residues. The V gene's germline CDR1 is SQVTM and CDR2 ANQGSEA. The V and J ends lost 3 bases and 9 bases respectively, with 14 bases between them. The CDR3 DNA is TGCAGCGTTGATTGGGGACTGTCTCCCCAGTACTTC. Amino acids: CSVDWGLSPQYF.

This clonotype is termed medium-sized. V gene TRBV15 combines with J gene TRBJ2-7, with 9 bases lining up with TRBD1. Trimming cost V 5 bases and J 3 bases; bases outside gene matches: 8. The CDR3 extends over 15 amino acids. Germline CDR1 is LNHNV and CDR2 is YYDKDF (reference sequence). The DNA for the CDR3 is TGTGCCACCAGCGTCGGGACAGGGATTGGCTACGAGCAGTACTTC. It encodes CATSVGTGIGYEQYF.

In its sample, this clonotype was seen once. DNA for the CDR3: TGTGCCAGTAATCGCGGCGCGAGCAATCAGCCCCAGCATTTT. Its translation is CASNRGASNQPQHF. The rearrangement uses TRBV9 and TRBJ1-5; D remains ambiguous. Germline V gives CDR1 SGDLS, CDR2 YYNGEE. V lost 8 bases and J lost 1, with 13 bases in between. This CDR3 region has 14 residues.

This clonotype has ten or more counts. The chain couples TRBV7-8 to TRBJ2-3; 8 bases agree with TRBD2. Germline CDR1 SGHVS, CDR2 FQNEAQ. The CDR3 spans 15 residues. J was trimmed by 1 base and V by 7 bases; bases with no gene match: 7. The CDR3 loop reads CASTNGGARTDTQYF. The CDR3 nucleotides read TGTGCCAGCACCAACGGGGGGGCTCGCACAGATACGCAGTATTTT.

V gene TRBV10-3 combines with J gene TRBJ2-1, with TRBD1 identical over 8 bases. Germline V gene lookup returns CDR1 ENHRY and CDR2 SYGVKD. V shed 10 bases, J shed 6 bases, and the junction held 5 bases outside the gene matches. The CDR3 is 12 residues long. The chain's CDR3 is CATQQGGNEQFF. For the CDR3, the DNA is TGTGCCACCCAACAGGGGGGCAATGAGCAGTTCTTC.

V usage is TRBV19 and J usage is TRBJ2-7; unclear D gene. The V gene's germline CDR1 is LNHDA and CDR2 SQIVND (reference sequence). CDR3 length: 14 residues. V lost 5 bases and J lost 2, with 13 bases in between. CDR3 sequence (DNA): TGTGCCAGTAGTCCGGCAACCCCGCCCTACGAGCAGTACTTC. Encoded protein: CASSPATPPYEQYF. Full variable domain (rest looked up from reference TRBV19 and TRBJ2-7): DGGITQSPKYLFRKEGQNVTLSCEQNLNHDAMYWYRQDPGQGLRLIYYSQIVNDFQKGDIAEGYSVSREKKESFPLTVTSAQKNPTAFYLCASSPATPPYEQYFGPGTRLTVT.

This clonotype was detected many times. The chain uses TRBV2 and TRBJ2-1, with D perhaps TRBD1 (6 bases). The CDR3 contains 16 residues. V was cut by 4 bases and J by 0 bases, with 13 bases left in between. The germline CDR1 and CDR2 sequences are SNHLY and FYNNEI. The CDR3 DNA sequence: TGTGCCAGCAGTGGAGACAGGTTGAGCTCCTACAATGAGCAGTTCTTC. This sequence encodes CASSGDRLSSYNEQFF. The full variable domain, rest sourced from reference TRBV2 and TRBJ2-1, is EPEVTQTPSHQVTQMGQEVILRCVPISNHLYFYWYRQILGQKVEFLVSFYNNEISEKSEIFDDQFSVERPDGSNFTLKIRSTKLEDSAMYFCASSGDRLSSYNEQFFGPGTRLTVL.

Notes on this clonotype: A junction end diverges from the germline sequence, so it may reflect a read error. As DNA, the CDR3 is TGCAGTGCTAGATCTCCGGGGAGGACACAAGATGGCTACGCCTTC. Protein sequence: CSARSPGRTQDGYAF. The J gene is TRBJ1-2, the V gene TRBV20-1; maybe TRBD1 (5 bases). The CDR3 is 15 residues long. Germline V gene sequence: CDR1 DFQATT, CDR2 SNEGSKA (reference sequence).

The chain has TRBV3-1 and TRBJ2-7, with D hard to call. There are 14 residues in the CDR3. With 4 bases removed from V and 9 bases from J, the gap between germline ends came to 19 bases. Germline V CDR1 and CDR2: LGHDT, YNNKEL (reference sequence). CDR3 in amino acids: CASSPTGRSFGQYF. The CDR3 bases are TGTGCCAGCAGCCCTACTGGGCGTAGCTTCGGGCAGTACTTC.

A note on this clonotype: At one boundary the junction diverges from the germline segment, which might be a read error. V is TRBV11-1 and J is TRBJ2-3, with TRBD2 matching 8 bases. The CDR3 extends over 15 amino acids. Germline loops: CDR1 SGHAT, CDR2 FQDESV (reference sequence). The chain's CDR3 is CASTVWTSSTDTQYF. As DNA, the CDR3 is TGCGCCAGCACCGTATGGACTAGCAGCACAGATACGCAGTATTTT.

This sequence joins TRBV19 and TRBJ2-1; D perhaps matches TRBD2 (6 bases). There are 12 residues in the CDR3. Germline loops: CDR1 LNHDA, CDR2 SQIVND (reference sequence). The germline V and J ends were trimmed by 6 bases and 6 bases, with 9 bases remaining between them. CDR3 DNA: TGTGCCAGTAGCGGGGGATTCAATGAGCAGTTCTTC. The encoded protein is CASSGGFNEQFF.

A word on this clonotype: A read error may account for a junction end that differs from germline. V gene TRBV7-7 combines with J gene TRBJ2-2, with D tentatively TRBD1 (5 bases). The CDR3 runs 13 residues. Germline values: CDR1 SSHAT, CDR2 FNYEAQ (reference sequence). The CDR3 spells CASSPDRTGELFF. DNA of the CDR3: TGTGCTAGCAGCCCCGACAGAACCGGGGAGCTGTTTTTT.

The chain uses TRBV9 and TRBJ2-7, with 7 bases lining up with TRBD2. The V gene end was trimmed by 3 bases and the J gene end by 1 base; junction bases not matched to a gene: 4. The germline V gene has CDR1 SGDLS and CDR2 YYNGEE. CDR3 length: 14 amino acids. CDR3: CASSAMGGSYEQYF. CDR3 sequence (DNA): TGTGCCAGCAGCGCGATGGGGGGGTCCTACGAGCAGTACTTC.